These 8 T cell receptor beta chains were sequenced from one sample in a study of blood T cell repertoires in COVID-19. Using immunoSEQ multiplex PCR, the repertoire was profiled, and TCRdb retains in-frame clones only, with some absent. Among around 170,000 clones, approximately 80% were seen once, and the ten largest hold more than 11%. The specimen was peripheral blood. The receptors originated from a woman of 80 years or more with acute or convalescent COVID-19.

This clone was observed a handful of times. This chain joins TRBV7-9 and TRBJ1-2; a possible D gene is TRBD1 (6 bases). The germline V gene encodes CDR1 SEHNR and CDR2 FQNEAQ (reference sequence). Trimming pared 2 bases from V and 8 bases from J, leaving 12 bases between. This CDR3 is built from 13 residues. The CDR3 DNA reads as TGTGCCAGCAGCTTAAATACAGGGTTCGGCTACACCTTC. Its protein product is CASSLNTGFGYTF.

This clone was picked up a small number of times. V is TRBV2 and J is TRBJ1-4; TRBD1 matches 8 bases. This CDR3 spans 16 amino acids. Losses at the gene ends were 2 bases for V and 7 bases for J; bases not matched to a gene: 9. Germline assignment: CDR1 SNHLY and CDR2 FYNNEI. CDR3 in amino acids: CASSELLGQGSEKLFF. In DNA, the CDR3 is TGTGCCAGCAGTGAATTGCTCGGACAGGGTTCTGAAAAACTGTTTTTT.

The CDR3 DNA is TGTGCCAGCAGCTTAGTAGGCGGCCTGGGAGAGACCCAGTACTTC. Encoded protein: CASSLVGGLGETQYF. The rearrangement uses TRBV7-9 and TRBJ2-5; D gene uncertain. CDR3 length: 15 amino acids. V dropped 1 base and J dropped 4 bases, with 13 bases sitting between them. The germline V gene encodes CDR1 SEHNR and CDR2 FQNEAQ (reference sequence).

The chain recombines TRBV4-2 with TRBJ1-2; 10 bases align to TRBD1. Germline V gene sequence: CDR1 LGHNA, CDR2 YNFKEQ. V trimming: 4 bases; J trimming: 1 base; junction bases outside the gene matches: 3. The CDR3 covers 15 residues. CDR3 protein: CASSPGQGVNYGYTF. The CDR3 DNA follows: TGTGCCAGCAGCCCTGGACAGGGGGTTAACTATGGCTACACCTTC.

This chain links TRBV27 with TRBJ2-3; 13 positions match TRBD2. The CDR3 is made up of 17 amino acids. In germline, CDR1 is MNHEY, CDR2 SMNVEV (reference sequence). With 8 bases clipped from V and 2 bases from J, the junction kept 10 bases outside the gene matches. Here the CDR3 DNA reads TGTGCCAGCGGGTCGGGGACTAGCGGGGATTTCACAGATACGCAGTATTTT. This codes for CASGSGTSGDFTDTQYF.

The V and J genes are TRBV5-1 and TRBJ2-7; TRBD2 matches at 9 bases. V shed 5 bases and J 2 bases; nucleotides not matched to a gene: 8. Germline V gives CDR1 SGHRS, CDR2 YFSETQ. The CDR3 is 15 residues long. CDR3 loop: CASRAASGITYEQYF. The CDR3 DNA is TGCGCCAGCAGAGCGGCTAGCGGGATAACCTACGAGCAGTACTTC.

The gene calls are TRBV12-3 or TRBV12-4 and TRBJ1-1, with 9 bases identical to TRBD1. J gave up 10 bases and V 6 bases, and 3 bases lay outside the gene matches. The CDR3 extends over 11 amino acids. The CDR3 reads CASSRQGGAFF. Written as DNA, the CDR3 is TGTGCCAGCAGCCGACAGGGGGGAGCTTTCTTT.

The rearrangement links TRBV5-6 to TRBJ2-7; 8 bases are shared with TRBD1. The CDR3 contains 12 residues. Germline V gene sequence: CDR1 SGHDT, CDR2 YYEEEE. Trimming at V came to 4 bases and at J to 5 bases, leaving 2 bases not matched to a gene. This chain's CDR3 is CASSPGGNEQYF. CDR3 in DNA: TGTGCCAGCAGCCCAGGGGGCAACGAGCAGTACTTC.